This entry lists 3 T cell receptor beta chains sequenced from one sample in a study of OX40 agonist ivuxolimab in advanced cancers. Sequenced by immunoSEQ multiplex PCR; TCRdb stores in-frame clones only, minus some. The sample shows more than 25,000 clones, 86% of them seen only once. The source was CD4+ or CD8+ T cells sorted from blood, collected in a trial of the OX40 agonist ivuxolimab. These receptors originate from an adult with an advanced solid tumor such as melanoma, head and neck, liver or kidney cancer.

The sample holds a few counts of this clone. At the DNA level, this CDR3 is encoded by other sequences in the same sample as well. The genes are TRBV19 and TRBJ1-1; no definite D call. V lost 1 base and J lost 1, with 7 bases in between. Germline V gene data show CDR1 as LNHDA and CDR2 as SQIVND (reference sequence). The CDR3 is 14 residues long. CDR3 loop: CASSIGRGNTEAFF. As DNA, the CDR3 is TGTGCCAGTAGTATAGGTCGTGGGAACACTGAAGCTTTCTTT. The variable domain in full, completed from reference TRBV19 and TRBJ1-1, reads DGGITQSPKYLFRKEGQNVTLSCEQNLNHDAMYWYRQDPGQGLRLIYYSQIVNDFQKGDIAEGYSVSREKKESFPLTVTSAQKNPTAFYLCASSIGRGNTEAFFGQGTRLTVV.

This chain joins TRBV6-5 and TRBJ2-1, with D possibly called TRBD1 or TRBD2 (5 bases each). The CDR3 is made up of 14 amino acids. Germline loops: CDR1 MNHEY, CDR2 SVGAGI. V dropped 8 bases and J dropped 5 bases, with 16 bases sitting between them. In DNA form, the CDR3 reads TGTGCCAGCTCCGGGGCAGGGCCCCACAATGAGCAGTTCTTC. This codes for CASSGAGPHNEQFF.

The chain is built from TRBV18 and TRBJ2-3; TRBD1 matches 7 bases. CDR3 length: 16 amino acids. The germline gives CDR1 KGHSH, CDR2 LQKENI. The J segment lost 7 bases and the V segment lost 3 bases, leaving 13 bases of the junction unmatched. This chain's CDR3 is CASSPFGGQAYNTQYF. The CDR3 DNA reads TGTGCCAGCTCACCCTTCGGAGGACAGGCCTACAATACGCAGTATTTT. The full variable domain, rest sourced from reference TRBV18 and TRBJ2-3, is NAGVMQNPRHLVRRRGQEARLRCSPMKGHSHVYWYRQLPEEGLKFMVYLQKENIIDESGMPKERFSAEFPKEGPSILRIQQVVRGDSAAYFCASSPFGGQAYNTQYFGPGTRLTVL.